The present T cell receptor beta chain was sequenced within a study of technical replicates of blood from a few donors. Germline values: CDR1 SEHNR, CDR2 FQNEAQ (reference sequence). The CDR3 totals 14 residues. The trim removed 5 bases at V and 3 bases at J, leaving 3 bases unmatched. Using immunoSEQ multiplex PCR, the repertoire was profiled, and TCRdb retains in-frame clones only, with some absent. The sample consists of about 76,000 clones, about 91% of them appearing once. Sequenced input: T cells isolated from PBMCs. The rearrangement uses TRBV7-9 and TRBJ1-5, with 8 bases fitting TRBD1. This receptor was obtained from a human donor in good health. The CDR3 DNA reads TGTGCCAGCAGCGAGACAGGGGTCAATCAGCCCCAGCATTTT. It translates to CASSETGVNQPQHF.